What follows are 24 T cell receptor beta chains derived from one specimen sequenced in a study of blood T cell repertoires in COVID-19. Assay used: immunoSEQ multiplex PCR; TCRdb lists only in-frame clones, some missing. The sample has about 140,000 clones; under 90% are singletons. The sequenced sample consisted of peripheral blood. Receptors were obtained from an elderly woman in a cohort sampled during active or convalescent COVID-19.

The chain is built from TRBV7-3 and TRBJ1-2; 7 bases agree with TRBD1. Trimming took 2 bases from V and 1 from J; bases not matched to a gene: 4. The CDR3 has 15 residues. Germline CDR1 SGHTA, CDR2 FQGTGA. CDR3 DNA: TGTGCCAGCAGCTTATATCCAGGGGGTAACTATGGCTACACCTTC. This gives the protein CASSLYPGGNYGYTF.

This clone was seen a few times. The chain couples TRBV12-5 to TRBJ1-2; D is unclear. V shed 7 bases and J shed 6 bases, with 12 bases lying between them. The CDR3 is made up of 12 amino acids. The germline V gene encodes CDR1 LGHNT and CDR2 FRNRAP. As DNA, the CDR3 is TGTGCTAGTGCCCGCGACTGGGATGGCTACACCTTC. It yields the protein CASARDWDGYTF.

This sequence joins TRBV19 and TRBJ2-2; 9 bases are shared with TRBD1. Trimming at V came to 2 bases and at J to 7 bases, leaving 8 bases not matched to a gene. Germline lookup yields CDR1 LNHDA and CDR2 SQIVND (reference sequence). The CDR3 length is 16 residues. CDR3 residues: CASSIRTGGIVGELFF. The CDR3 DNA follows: TGTGCCAGTAGTATAAGAACAGGGGGCATCGTCGGGGAGCTGTTTTTT.

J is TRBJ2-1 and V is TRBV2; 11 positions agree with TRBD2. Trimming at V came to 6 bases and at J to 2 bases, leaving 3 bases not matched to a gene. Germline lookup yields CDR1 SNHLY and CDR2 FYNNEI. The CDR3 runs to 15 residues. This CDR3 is CASRGLAETYNEQFF. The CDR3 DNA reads TGTGCCAGCAGGGGACTAGCGGAGACCTACAATGAGCAGTTCTTC.

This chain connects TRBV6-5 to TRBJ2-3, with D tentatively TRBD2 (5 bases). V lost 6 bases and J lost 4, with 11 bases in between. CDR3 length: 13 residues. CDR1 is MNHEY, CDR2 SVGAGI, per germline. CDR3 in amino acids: CASRTLGADTQYF. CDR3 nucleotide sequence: TGTGCCAGCAGAACACTAGGTGCAGATACGCAGTATTTT.

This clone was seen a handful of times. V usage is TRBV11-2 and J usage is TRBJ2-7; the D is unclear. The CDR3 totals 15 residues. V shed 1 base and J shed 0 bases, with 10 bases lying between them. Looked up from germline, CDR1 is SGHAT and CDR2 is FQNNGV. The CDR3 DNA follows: TGTGCCAGCAGCTTAGGGCAGGCCTTCTCCTACGAGCAGTACGTC. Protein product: CASSLGQAFSYEQYV.

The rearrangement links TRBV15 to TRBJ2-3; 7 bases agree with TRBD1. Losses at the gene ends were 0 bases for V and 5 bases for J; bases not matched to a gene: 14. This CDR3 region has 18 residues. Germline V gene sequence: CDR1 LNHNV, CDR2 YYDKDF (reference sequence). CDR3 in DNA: TGTGCCACCAGCAGAGATCGACAGGGTGAAGTTTCGGGAGATACGCAGTATTTT. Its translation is CATSRDRQGEVSGDTQYF.

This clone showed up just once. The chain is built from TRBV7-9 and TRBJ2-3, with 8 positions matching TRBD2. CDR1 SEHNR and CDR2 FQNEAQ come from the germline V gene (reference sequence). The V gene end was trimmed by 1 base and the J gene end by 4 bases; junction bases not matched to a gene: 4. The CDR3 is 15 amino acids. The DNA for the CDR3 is TGTGCCAGCAGCTTAGACGGGGGGGCAGCAGATACGCAGTATTTT. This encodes CASSLDGGAADTQYF.

CDR3 region: CAISDFIVGSRDRGGTAFF. The CDR3 DNA follows: TGTGCCATCAGTGATTTTATAGTAGGGAGTCGGGACCGCGGGGGAACGGCTTTCTTT. The rearrangement links TRBV10-3 to TRBJ1-1; TRBD1 is a possible D gene (5 bases). CDR1 and CDR2 (germline): ENHRY, SYGVKD. Trimming removed 3 bases from V and 11 bases from J, with 34 bases in between. The CDR3 runs to 19 residues.

Here the CDR3 DNA reads TGTGCCACCGGGACTAGCGGGGGGGTCAAAAACATTCAGTACTTC. Amino acid sequence: CATGTSGGVKNIQYF. The rearrangement uses TRBV6-6 and TRBJ2-4, with 16 bases identical to TRBD2. V dropped 10 bases and J dropped 3; count of bases not matched to a gene: 3. Germline assignment: CDR1 MNHNY and CDR2 SVGAGI (reference sequence). The CDR3 has 15 residues.

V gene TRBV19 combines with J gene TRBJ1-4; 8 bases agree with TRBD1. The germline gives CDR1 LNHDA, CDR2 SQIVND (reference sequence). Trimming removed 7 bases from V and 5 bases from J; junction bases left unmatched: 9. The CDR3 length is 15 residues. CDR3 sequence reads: CASKSGGVGNEKLFF. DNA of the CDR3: TGTGCCAGTAAGTCAGGGGGCGTCGGGAATGAAAAACTGTTTTTT.

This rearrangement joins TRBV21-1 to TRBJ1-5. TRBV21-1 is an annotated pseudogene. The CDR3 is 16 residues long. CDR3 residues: CASSIRLRRGNQPQHF. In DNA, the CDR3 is TGTGCCAGCAGCATTCGACTCCGACGGGGCAATCAGCCCCAGCATTTT.

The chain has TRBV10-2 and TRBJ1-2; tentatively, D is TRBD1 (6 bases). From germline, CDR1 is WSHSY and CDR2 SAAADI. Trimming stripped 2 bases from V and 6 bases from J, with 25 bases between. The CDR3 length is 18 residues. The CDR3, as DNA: TGCGCCAGCAGTGAGGTATTTTGGGGGCTCTCGTTTGCTCATGGCTACACCTTC. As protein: CASSEVFWGLSFAHGYTF.

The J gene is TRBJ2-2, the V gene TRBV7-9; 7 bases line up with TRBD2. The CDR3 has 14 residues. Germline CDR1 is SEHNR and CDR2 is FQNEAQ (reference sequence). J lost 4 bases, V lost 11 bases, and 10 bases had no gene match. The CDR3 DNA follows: TGTGCCTCTTCTCCTTGGGGGGGCACCGGGGAGCTGTTTTTT. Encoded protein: CASSPWGGTGELFF.

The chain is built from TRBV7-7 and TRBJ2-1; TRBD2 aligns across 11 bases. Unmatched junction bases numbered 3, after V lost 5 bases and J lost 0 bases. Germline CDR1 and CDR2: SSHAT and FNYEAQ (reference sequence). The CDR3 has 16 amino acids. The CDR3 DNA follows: TGTGCCAGCAGCCGAGGACTAGCGGGCTCCTACAATGAGCAGTTCTTC. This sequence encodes CASSRGLAGSYNEQFF.

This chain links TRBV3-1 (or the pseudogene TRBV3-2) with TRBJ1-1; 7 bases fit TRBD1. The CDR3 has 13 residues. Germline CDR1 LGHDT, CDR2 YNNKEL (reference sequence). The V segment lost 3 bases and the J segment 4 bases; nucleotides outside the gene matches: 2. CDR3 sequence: CASSHDRVTEAFF. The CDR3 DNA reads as TGTGCCAGCAGCCACGACAGGGTCACTGAAGCTTTCTTT.

CDR3 loop: CASSLTGTGSPRNSPLHF. The CDR3 bases are TGTGCCAGCAGCTTAACCGGGACAGGCTCTCCCAGGAATTCACCCCTCCACTTT. V is TRBV5-4 and J is TRBJ1-6; 8 nucleotides agree with TRBD1. The CDR3 covers 18 residues. Germline CDR1 and CDR2: SGHNT and YYREEE (reference sequence). V lost 2 bases to trimming and J lost 7 bases; unmatched junction nucleotides: 14.

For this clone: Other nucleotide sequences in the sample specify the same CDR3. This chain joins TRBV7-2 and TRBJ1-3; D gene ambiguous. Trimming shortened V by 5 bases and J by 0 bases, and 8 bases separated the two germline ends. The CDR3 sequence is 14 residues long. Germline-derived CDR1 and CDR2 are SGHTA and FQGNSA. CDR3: CASSPLSSGNTIYF. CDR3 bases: TGTGCCAGCAGCCCCCTGTCCTCTGGAAACACCATATATTTT.

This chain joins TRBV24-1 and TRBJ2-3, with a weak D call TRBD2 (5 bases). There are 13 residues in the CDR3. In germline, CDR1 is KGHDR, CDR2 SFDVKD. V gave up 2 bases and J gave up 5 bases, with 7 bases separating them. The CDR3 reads CATSDSAGDTQYF. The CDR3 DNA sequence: TGTGCCACCAGTGATTCGGCGGGAGATACGCAGTATTTT.

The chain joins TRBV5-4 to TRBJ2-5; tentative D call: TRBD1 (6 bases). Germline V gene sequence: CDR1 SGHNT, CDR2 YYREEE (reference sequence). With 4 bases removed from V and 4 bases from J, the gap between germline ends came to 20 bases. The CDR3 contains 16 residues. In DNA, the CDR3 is TGTGCCAGCAGCCAACTGGGACAAGCACGTTTAGAGACCCAGTACTTC. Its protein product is CASSQLGQARLETQYF. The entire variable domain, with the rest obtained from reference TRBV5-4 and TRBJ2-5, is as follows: ETGVTQSPTHLIKTRGQQVTLRCSSQSGHNTVSWYQQALGQGPQFIFQYYREEENGRGNFPPRFSGLQFPNYSSELNVNALELDDSALYLCASSQLGQARLETQYFGPGTRLLVL.

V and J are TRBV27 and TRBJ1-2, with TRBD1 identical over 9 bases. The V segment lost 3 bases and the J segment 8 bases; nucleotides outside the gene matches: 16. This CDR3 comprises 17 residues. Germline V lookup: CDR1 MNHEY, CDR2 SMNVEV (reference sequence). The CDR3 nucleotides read TGTGCCAGCAGTTTGGGCGGGACAGGGACATTAGCACGGGGCTACACCTTC. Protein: CASSLGGTGTLARGYTF.

CDR3 residues: CASKGEGTDTQYF. The CDR3 DNA sequence: TGTGCCAGCAAGGGGGAGGGTACAGATACGCAGTATTTT. The chain employs TRBV11-3 and TRBJ2-3, with D possibly being TRBD2 (7 bases). Germline CDR1 SGHNT, CDR2 YENEEA. Trimming took 7 bases from V and 3 from J, leaving 11 bases between them. This CDR3 has 13 residues.

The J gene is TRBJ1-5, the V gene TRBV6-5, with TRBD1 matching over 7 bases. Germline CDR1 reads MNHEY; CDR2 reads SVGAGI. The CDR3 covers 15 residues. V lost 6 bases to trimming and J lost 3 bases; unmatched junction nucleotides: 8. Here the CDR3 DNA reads TGTGCCAGCAGACCCCGACAGGGCTTCAATCAGCCCCAGCATTTT. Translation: CASRPRQGFNQPQHF.

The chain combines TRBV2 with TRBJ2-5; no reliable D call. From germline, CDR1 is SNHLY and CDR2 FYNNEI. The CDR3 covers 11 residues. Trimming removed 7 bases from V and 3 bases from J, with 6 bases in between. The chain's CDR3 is CASKAEETQYF. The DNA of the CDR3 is TGTGCCAGCAAGGCGGAAGAGACCCAGTACTTC.